One and the same sample provided the 31 T cell receptor beta chains below, sequenced in a study of PD-1 blockade in classical Hodgkin lymphoma. The time point is: newly diagnosed, previously untreated cHL patient sample. Thawed PBMCs yielded CD4+ T cells through magnetic negative selection. TCRdb's table, derived via immunoSEQ multiplex PCR, lists solely in-frame clones and lacks some. The table records 25,000 to 35,000 clones, around 90% of them present only once. Sequencing input: CD4+ T cells from blood. Receptors were obtained from a human donor with classical Hodgkin lymphoma.

The V and J genes are TRBV29-1 and TRBJ1-1; D is unresolved. The CDR3 totals 16 residues. The V end lost 1 base, the J end lost 3 bases, and 18 bases lay between the germline ends. Looked up from germline, CDR1 is SQVTM and CDR2 is ANQGSEA. CDR3 nucleotides: TGCAGCGTTGAAGGGAGCCTCAGCTGGTGGGACACTGAAGCTTTCTTT. Protein product: CSVEGSLSWWDTEAFF. Supplemented by reference TRBV29-1 and TRBJ1-1, the full variable domain reads SAVISQKPSRDICQRGTSLTIQCQVDSQVTMMFWYRQQPGQSLTLIATANQGSEATYESGFVIDKFPISRPNLTFSTLTVSNMSPEDSSIYLCSVEGSLSWWDTEAFFGQGTRLTVV.

The sample holds one count of this clone. The chain combines TRBV19 with TRBJ1-5; no reliable D call. CDR1 is LNHDA, CDR2 SQIVND, per germline (reference sequence). V was cut by 5 bases and J by 1 base, with 6 bases left in between. The CDR3 loop spans 13 amino acids. CDR3 residues: CASSLVSNQPQHF. For the CDR3, the DNA is TGTGCCAGTAGTTTGGTAAGCAATCAGCCCCAGCATTTT.

DNA of the CDR3: TGTGCCAGAGGGATTCGCCCCCTAGCCAAAAACATTCAGTACTTC. It codes for CARGIRPLAKNIQYF. The chain recombines TRBV10-3 with TRBJ2-4; D may be TRBD2 (5 bases). Trimming removed 10 bases at V and 0 bases at J, with 16 bases between. There are 15 residues in the CDR3. Per germline, CDR1 ENHRY and CDR2 SYGVKD.

This clone has just one count. V and J are TRBV4-2 and TRBJ2-3; 12 bases map to TRBD2. The V gene end was trimmed by 0 bases and the J gene end by 2 bases; junction bases not matched to a gene: 12. Germline lookup yields CDR1 LGHNA and CDR2 YNFKEQ. This CDR3 region has 20 residues. The CDR3 nucleotides read TGTGCCAGCAGCCAAGATCTTCCGAGGGGACTAGCGGGTTTCACAGATACGCAGTATTTT. Protein sequence: CASSQDLPRGLAGFTDTQYF.

The rearrangement uses TRBV5-4 and TRBJ2-5; perhaps TRBD1 as D (8 bases). CDR3 length: 15 amino acids. Germline CDR1 is SGHNT and CDR2 is YYREEE (reference sequence). V lost 0 bases and J 4 bases, leaving 13 bases between the germline ends. CDR3 sequence (DNA): TGTGCCAGCAGCTTGGTACAGGGGGGGAGAGAGACCCAGTACTTC. Encoded protein: CASSLVQGGRETQYF.

This clone was seen once. The V call is TRBV28, the J call TRBJ1-2; D uncertain. Trimming left V 5 bases short and J 1 base short, with 8 bases between. Germline CDR1 and CDR2: MDHEN and SYDVKM. This CDR3 spans 13 amino acids. CDR3 nucleotides: TGTGCCAGCAGTCTGGACGGTAACTATGGCTACACCTTC. This translates into CASSLDGNYGYTF.

The chain carries TRBV11-2 and TRBJ2-2; TRBD2 matches 7 bases. Trimming removed 2 bases from V and 5 bases from J; junction bases left unmatched: 8. CDR1 SGHAT and CDR2 FQNNGV come from the germline V gene. The CDR3 is 16 residues long. In DNA, the CDR3 is TGTGCCAGCAGCTTAAGATGGGGAGGGGATACCGGGGAGCTGTTTTTT. Its translation is CASSLRWGGDTGELFF.

The gene calls are TRBV7-8 and TRBJ1-1; 10 bases agree with TRBD1. The J segment lost 8 bases and the V segment lost 8 bases, leaving 8 bases of the junction unmatched. From germline, CDR1 is SGHVS and CDR2 FQNEAQ. There are 13 residues in the CDR3. The CDR3 coding sequence is TGTGCCAGCTCGAAGACAGGGGGCGCGGAAGCTTTCTTT. It translates to CASSKTGGAEAFF.

This clone was seen a few times. This CDR3 is CASSPDRQRNTIYF. The CDR3 DNA reads as TGTGCCAGCAGCCCAGATCGTCAAAGGAACACCATATATTTT. The rearrangement uses TRBV4-2 and TRBJ1-3, with no clear D. The CDR3 runs to 14 residues. The germline V gene encodes CDR1 LGHNA and CDR2 YNFKEQ. The V and J ends lost 4 bases and 7 bases respectively, with 14 bases between them.

The chain carries TRBV5-1 and TRBJ2-1; 9 bases fit TRBD1. The V segment lost 4 bases and the J segment 8 bases; nucleotides outside the gene matches: 4. CDR1 and CDR2 from the germline V gene are SGHRS and YFSETQ. The CDR3 loop spans 13 amino acids. Here the CDR3 DNA reads TGCGCCAGCAGCCAGGACAGGGGCGATGAGCAGTTCTTC. Its protein is CASSQDRGDEQFF.

The CDR3 loop reads CASSSGRSTDTQYF. DNA of the CDR3: TGCGCCAGCAGCTCGGGACGGAGCACAGATACGCAGTATTTT. V usage is TRBV5-1 and J usage is TRBJ2-3; the D call may be TRBD1 or TRBD2 (5 bases each). The V end lost 3 bases, the J end lost 0 bases, and 8 bases lay between the germline ends. Germline V gene lookup returns CDR1 SGHRS and CDR2 YFSETQ. The CDR3 is 14 amino acids.

The chain joins TRBV4-1 to TRBJ2-7; D may be TRBD1 (5 bases). V lost 4 bases, J lost 6 bases, and 19 bases lay in between. Germline CDR1 MGHRA, CDR2 YSYEKL. The CDR3 spans 15 residues. The CDR3 reads CASSLPGSSFFEQYF. The DNA for the CDR3 is TGCGCCAGCAGCCTTCCAGGGTCCAGTTTTTTCGAGCAGTACTTC.

The chain couples TRBV10-3 to TRBJ2-7; possible D gene TRBD2, 5 bases. CDR3 length: 13 amino acids. Trimming cost V 10 bases and J 3 bases, with 16 bases left between them. From germline, CDR1 is ENHRY and CDR2 SYGVKD. The CDR3 nucleotides are TGTGCCACCCAGGAGGTGGGCGACTACGAGCAGTACGTC. Residues: CATQEVGDYEQYV.

The chain recombines TRBV7-9 with TRBJ2-7; TRBD1 matches 8 bases. V was pared by 6 bases and J by 1 base, with 8 bases of the junction left unmatched. This CDR3 contains 15 residues. Per the germline V gene, CDR1 is SEHNR and CDR2 is FQNEAQ (reference sequence). CDR3 protein: CASRFRDRSSYEQYF. CDR3 DNA sequence: TGTGCCAGCAGGTTCCGGGACAGGAGTTCCTACGAGCAGTACTTC.

This rearrangement joins TRBV10-3 to TRBJ2-1; tentatively, D is TRBD1 or TRBD2 (7 bases each). The CDR3 has 16 residues. Germline V gene sequence: CDR1 ENHRY, CDR2 SYGVKD. With 5 bases removed from V and 0 bases from J, the gap between germline ends came to 14 bases. The CDR3 spells CAISKGAGDSYNEQFF. The CDR3 DNA reads TGTGCCATCAGTAAGGGGGCGGGAGACTCCTACAATGAGCAGTTCTTC.

The V call is TRBV9, the J call TRBJ2-2, with 10 positions matching TRBD2. CDR1 is SGDLS and CDR2 is YYNGEE in the germline V gene. The CDR3 spans 15 residues. The J segment lost 9 bases and the V segment lost 0 bases, leaving 5 bases of the junction unmatched. The CDR3 DNA reads TGTGCCAGCAGCGTAGGTCTAGCGGGAGTCTGGGAGCTGTTTTTT. Its translation is CASSVGLAGVWELFF.

The rearrangement joins TRBV6-1 to TRBJ1-1, with TRBD1 as a possible D gene (5 bases). CDR1 MNHNS and CDR2 SASEGT come from the germline V gene. V lost 8 bases to trimming and J lost 1 base, with 17 bases between them. This CDR3 is built from 15 residues. The CDR3: CASRLGGGGNTEAFF. As DNA, the CDR3 is TGTGCCAGCCGGTTGGGGGGGGGAGGGAACACTGAAGCTTTCTTT.

The chain links TRBV18 to TRBJ2-3, with D perhaps being TRBD1 or TRBD2 (5 bases each). Germline CDR1 reads KGHSH; CDR2 reads LQKENI. The V end was cut by 2 bases, the J end by 5 bases, with 17 bases between. The CDR3 sequence is 16 residues long. In DNA, the CDR3 is TGTGCCAGCTCACCAGCCACAGGAGGCTATATAGATACGCAGTATTTT. This translates into CASSPATGGYIDTQYF.

This chain uses TRBV28 with TRBJ1-2, with 9 nucleotides matching TRBD1. The length of the CDR3 is 13 residues. Losses at the gene ends were 3 bases for V and 5 bases for J; bases not matched to a gene: 1. The V gene's germline CDR1 is MDHEN and CDR2 SYDVKM. CDR3 nucleotide sequence: TGTGCCAGCAGTTTGGGACAGGGATATGGCTACACCTTC. Translation: CASSLGQGYGYTF.

The chain joins TRBV5-1 to TRBJ2-2; 10 nucleotides match TRBD2. Germline V gene data show CDR1 as SGHRS and CDR2 as YFSETQ. J lost 6 bases, V lost 7 bases, and 6 bases had no gene match. This CDR3 region has 14 residues. The CDR3 coding sequence is TGCGCCAGCCTAGCGGGAGTGAGCGCCGGGGAGCTGTTTTTT. This encodes CASLAGVSAGELFF. The full variable domain, with the rest looked up from reference TRBV5-1 and TRBJ2-2, is KAGVTQTPRYLIKTRGQQVTLSCSPISGHRSVSWYQQTPGQGLQFLFEYFSETQRNKGNFPGRFSGRQFSNSRSEMNVSTLELGDSALYLCASLAGVSAGELFFGEGSRLTVL.

This clone was counted a single time. DNA for the CDR3: TGTGCCAGCAGCAGGAGGGGAGTGAAGGTAGACATTCAGTACTTC. It yields the protein CASSRRGVKVDIQYF. The V gene is TRBV7-9, the J gene TRBJ2-4, with a tentative D call TRBD2 (6 bases). V was trimmed by 5 bases and J by 8 bases, leaving 19 bases between them. Germline V gene lookup returns CDR1 SEHNR and CDR2 FQNEAQ (reference sequence). The CDR3 has 15 residues.

This sequence joins TRBV2 and TRBJ1-5; maybe TRBD1 (5 bases). This CDR3 has 14 amino acids. Trimming pared 6 bases from V and 5 bases from J, leaving 14 bases between. Germline V lookup: CDR1 SNHLY, CDR2 FYNNEI. The CDR3 bases are TGTGCCAGCAGCCCAGGGCAGGGCCATCAGCCCCAGCATTTT. Translating it yields CASSPGQGHQPQHF. Combining the CDR3 with reference TRBV2 and TRBJ1-5 gives the whole variable domain EPEVTQTPSHQVTQMGQEVILRCVPISNHLYFYWYRQILGQKVEFLVSFYNNEISEKSEIFDDQFSVERPDGSNFTLKIRSTKLEDSAMYFCASSPGQGHQPQHFGDGTRLSIL.

The chain combines TRBV4-1 with TRBJ1-5; unclear D gene. CDR1 and CDR2 (germline): MGHRA, YSYEKL. CDR3 length: 16 residues. Trimming left V 4 bases short and J 4 bases short, with 17 bases between. The chain's CDR3 is CASSPWDSSANQPQHF. Written as DNA, the CDR3 is TGCGCCAGCAGCCCCTGGGATAGTAGTGCGAATCAGCCCCAGCATTTT.

This clone showed up just a few times. This chain uses TRBV7-8 with TRBJ1-5, with D hard to call. The ends were cut back, 6 bases at V and 4 bases at J, with 13 bases in the middle. In germline, CDR1 is SGHVS, CDR2 FQNEAQ. This CDR3 spans 14 amino acids. The chain's CDR3 is CASRLGSRNQPQHF. For the CDR3, the DNA is TGTGCCAGCAGACTCGGTTCAAGAAATCAGCCCCAGCATTTT. Combining the CDR3 with reference TRBV7-8 and TRBJ1-5 gives the whole variable domain GAGVSQSPRYKVAKRGQDVALRCDPISGHVSLFWYQQALGQGPEFLTYFQNEAQLDKSGLPSDRFFAERPEGSVSTLKIQRTQQEDSAVYLCASRLGSRNQPQHFGDGTRLSIL.

This rearrangement joins TRBV6-1 to TRBJ2-7; perhaps D is TRBD1 or TRBD2 (5 bases each). CDR1 is MNHNS, CDR2 SASEGT, per germline. The CDR3 spans 13 residues. Trimming stripped 1 base from V and 10 bases from J, with 14 bases between. The DNA of the CDR3 is TGTGCCAGCAGTGAAGTGGGGCTCGGGGTACAGTACGTC. Its protein is CASSEVGLGVQYV.

V and J are TRBV10-3 and TRBJ2-3, with D perhaps matching TRBD2 (5 bases). The V and J ends lost 10 bases and 1 base respectively, with 9 bases between them. CDR3 size: 12 residues. The germline CDR1 and CDR2 sequences are ENHRY and SYGVKD. The CDR3 DNA is TGTGCCACGGAGGCGGGCACAGATACGCAGTATTTT. It specifies CATEAGTDTQYF.

The chain couples TRBV10-1 to TRBJ2-7, with 12 nucleotides matching TRBD1. Germline lookup yields CDR1 WNHNN and CDR2 SYGVQD (reference sequence). Germline trimming cut 6 bases from V and 7 bases from J; bases unmatched to any gene: 7. The CDR3 sequence is 14 residues long. CDR3 coding DNA: TGCGCCAGCAGCCCGGGACAGGGGGCTCGTGAGCAGTACTTC. Translating it yields CASSPGQGAREQYF.

This chain connects TRBV5-1 to TRBJ2-5; no clear D. This CDR3 has 15 residues. Trimming stripped 4 bases from V and 1 base from J, with 14 bases between. CDR1 is SGHRS and CDR2 is YFSETQ in the germline V gene. The CDR3 sequence is CASSPRTDSQETQYF. The CDR3 bases are TGCGCCAGCAGCCCCCGGACGGATAGCCAAGAGACCCAGTACTTC.

This clone was picked up a small number of times. A read error may account for a junction end that differs from germline. V usage is TRBV19 and J usage is TRBJ2-1; 7 positions agree with TRBD2. Germline CDR1 is LNHDA and CDR2 is SQIVND (reference sequence). The CDR3 loop spans 12 amino acids. CDR3 sequence: CASSGRYSEQFF. The DNA for the CDR3 is TGTGCCAGTAGCGGGAGGTACAGTGAGCAGTTCTTC.

This clone has just one count. The chain links TRBV7-9 to TRBJ1-6, with D perhaps TRBD1 (5 bases). The CDR3 length is 14 residues. The germline V gene has CDR1 SEHNR and CDR2 FQNEAQ (reference sequence). V was cut by 3 bases and J by 7 bases, with 10 bases left in between. Here the CDR3 reads CASSLPRANSPLHF. DNA of the CDR3: TGTGCCAGCAGCTTGCCCAGGGCCAATTCACCCCTCCACTTT. Together with reference TRBV7-9 and TRBJ1-6, the CDR3 gives the full variable domain: DTGVSQNPRHKITKRGQNVTFRCDPISEHNRLYWYRQTLGQGPEFLTYFQNEAQLEKSRLLSDRFSAERPKGSFSTLEIQRTEQGDSAMYLCASSLPRANSPLHFGNGTRLTVT.

V and J are TRBV2 and TRBJ2-1; TRBD2 matches 9 bases. There are 15 residues in the CDR3. The V gene's germline CDR1 is SNHLY and CDR2 FYNNEI. The J segment lost 0 bases and the V segment lost 8 bases, leaving 5 bases of the junction unmatched. The CDR3 DNA reads TGTGCCAGCCGGAGCGGGGGGAGCTCCTACAATGAGCAGTTCTTC. It encodes CASRSGGSSYNEQFF.